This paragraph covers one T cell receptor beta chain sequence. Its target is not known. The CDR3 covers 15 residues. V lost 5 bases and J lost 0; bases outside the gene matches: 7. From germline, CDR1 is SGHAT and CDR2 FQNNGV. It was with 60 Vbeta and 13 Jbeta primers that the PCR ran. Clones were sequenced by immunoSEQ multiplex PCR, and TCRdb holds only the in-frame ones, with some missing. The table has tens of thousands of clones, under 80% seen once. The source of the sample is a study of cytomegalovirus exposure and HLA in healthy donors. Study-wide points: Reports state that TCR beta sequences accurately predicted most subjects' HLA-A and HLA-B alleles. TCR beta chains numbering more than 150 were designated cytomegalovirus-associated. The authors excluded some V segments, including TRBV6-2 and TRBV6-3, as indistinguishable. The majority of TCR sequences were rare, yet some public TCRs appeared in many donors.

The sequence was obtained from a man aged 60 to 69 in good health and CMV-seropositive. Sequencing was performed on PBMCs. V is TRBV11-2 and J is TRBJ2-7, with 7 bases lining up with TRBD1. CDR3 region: CASSPWGQTSYEQYF. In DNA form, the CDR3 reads TGTGCCAGCAGCCCTTGGGGACAGACCTCCTACGAGCAGTACTTC.